The rows below give T cell receptor beta chains drawn from one sample of a study of blood T cell repertoires in COVID-19. TCRdb's copy holds only in-frame clones and misses some; the assay was immunoSEQ multiplex PCR. The sample has 180,000 or so clones, about 88% seen once. The sequencing input was PBMCs or T cells enriched from blood (not recorded which). Receptors were obtained from a human donor with acute COVID-19. The donor label of this sample is uncertain. CDR3s include the opening cysteine and the closing phenylalanine or tryptophan. Each record gives: CDR3 length, J gene, V gene, clone size, D gene, CDR3 protein, CDR3 DNA. The D gene is left open where the match is weak. Expanded clones are given a class, and other clones once, few, many or no size at all.

15 | TRBJ2-7 | TRBV13 | NA | NA | CASSPRGGGSYEQYF | TGTGCCAGCAGCCCAAGGGGGGGCGGTTCCTACGAGCAGTACTTC
17 | TRBJ1-2 | TRBV5-6 | once | TRBD1 | CASSPKTYRGADYGYTF | TGTGCCAGCAGCCCAAAAACATACAGGGGTGCGGACTATGGCTACACCTTC
19 | TRBJ2-3 | TRBV13 | NA | TRBD2 | CASSPDLGLAGGPKDTQYF | TGTGCCAGCAGCCCTGACCTGGGACTAGCGGGGGGGCCAAAAGATACGCAGTATTTT
16 | TRBJ2-3 | TRBV4-3 | NA | TRBD2 | CASSPVRGGSTDTQYF | TGCGCCAGCAGCCCGGTACGGGGGGGAAGCACAGATACGCAGTATTTT
13 | TRBJ2-2 | TRBV29-1 | NA | NA | CSVERQDTGELFF | TGCAGCGTTGAACGACAGGACACCGGGGAGCTGTTTTTT
15 | TRBJ1-2 | TRBV5-6 | NA | TRBD1 | CASSSDPGQGFGYTF | TGTGCCAGCAGCTCTGACCCGGGACAGGGTTTTGGCTACACCTTC
15 | TRBJ2-2 | TRBV9 | NA | TRBD1 | CASRSRGQDTGELFF | TGTGCCAGCAGGAGCCGGGGACAGGACACCGGGGAGCTGTTTTTT
15 | TRBJ1-4 | TRBV6-5 | NA | NA | CASSFGQFSNEKLFF | TGTGCCAGCAGCTTCGGACAGTTCTCTAATGAAAAACTGTTTTTT
17 | TRBJ2-1 | TRBV4-1 | NA | TRBD2 | CASSQVFPSGDYNEQFF | TGCGCCAGCAGCCAAGTGTTCCCTAGCGGGGACTACAATGAGCAGTTCTTC
17 | TRBJ1-5 | TRBV6-2/TRBV6-3 | NA | NA | CASSYSSGRYSNQPQHF | TGTGCCAGCAGTTACTCGAGCGGAAGATATAGCAATCAGCCCCAGCATTTT
12 | TRBJ1-1 | TRBV6-5 | NA | NA | CASSRENTEAFF | TGTGCCAGCAGTCGCGAAAACACTGAAGCTTTCTTT
13 | TRBJ2-5 | TRBV10-3 | NA | NA | CATLGAGQETQYF | TGTGCCACCCTGGGGGCAGGACAAGAGACCCAGTACTTC
13 | TRBJ2-4 | TRBV5-4 | NA | TRBD2 | CASSSGEGNIQYF | TGTGCCAGCAGCTCCGGGGAGGGAAACATTCAGTACTTC
15 | TRBJ1-5 | TRBV10-3 | NA | NA | CAISESGGSNQPQHF | TGTGCCATCAGTGAGTCTGGGGGGAGCAATCAGCCCCAGCATTTT
11 | TRBJ2-7 | TRBV7-9 | NA | TRBD1 | CASSQGAQQYF | TGTGCCAGCAGCCAGGGGGCCCAGCAGTACTTC
17 | TRBJ2-5 | TRBV5-1 | once | TRBD2 | CASSLVATSGAQETQYF | TGCGCCAGCAGCTTGGTCGCAACTAGCGGGGCCCAAGAGACCCAGTACTTC
13 | TRBJ1-4 | TRBV10-3 | NA | NA | CATHRAHNEKLFF | TGTGCCACTCACAGGGCCCATAATGAAAAACTGTTTTTT